The entry that follows covers one T cell receptor beta chain sequence. Its antigen remains unidentified. Treatment specified: 19 received Ad26.COV2.S at low or high dose, single or two shots; 5 received placebo; per-sample allocation not given. Sampling took place 63 days after the first vaccine or placebo injection. This CDR3 comprises 17 residues. These data belong to a study of Ad26.COV2.S vaccination and SARS-CoV-2 variants. Study-wide results and caveats: Spike-specific TCR breadth was greater after Ad26.COV2.S than placebo. Substantial breadth was reportedly displayed by spike-specific CD8+ and CD4+ T cell responses after vaccination.

Profiled with immunoSEQ multiplex PCR; TCRdb holds only in-frame clones, not every one. The sample yields over 300,000 clones, 83% seen once. This sample comprised peripheral blood, obtained in a trial of Ad26.COV2.S vaccine versus placebo. The J gene is TRBJ2-3, the V gene TRBV21-1; the table's TRBD2 call for D was not verified on the DNA. TRBV21-1 represents a pseudogene. The source of this sequence is a person between 18 and 65 years old who received the Ad26.COV2.S COVID-19 vaccine or a placebo. The CDR3 is CASSKLSGNGGTDTQYF. The CDR3 nucleotides are TGTGCCAGCAGCAAATTAAGCGGGAATGGGGGCACAGATACGCAGTATTTT.